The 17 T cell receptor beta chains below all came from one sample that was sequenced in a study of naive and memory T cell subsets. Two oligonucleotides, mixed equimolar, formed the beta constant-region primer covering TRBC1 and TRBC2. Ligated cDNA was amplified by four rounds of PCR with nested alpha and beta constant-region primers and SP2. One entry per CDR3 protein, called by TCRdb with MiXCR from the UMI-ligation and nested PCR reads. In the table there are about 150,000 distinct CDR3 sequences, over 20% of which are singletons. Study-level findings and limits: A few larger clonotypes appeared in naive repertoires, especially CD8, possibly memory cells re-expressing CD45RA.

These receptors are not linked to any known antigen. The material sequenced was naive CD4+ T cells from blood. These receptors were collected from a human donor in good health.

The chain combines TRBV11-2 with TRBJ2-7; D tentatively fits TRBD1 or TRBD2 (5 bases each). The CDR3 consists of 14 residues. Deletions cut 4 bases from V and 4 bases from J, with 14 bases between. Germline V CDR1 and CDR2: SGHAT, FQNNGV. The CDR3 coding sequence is TGTGCCAGCAGCTCGTGGGACCGAGCGTACGAGCAGTACTTC. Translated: CASSSWDRAYEQYF.

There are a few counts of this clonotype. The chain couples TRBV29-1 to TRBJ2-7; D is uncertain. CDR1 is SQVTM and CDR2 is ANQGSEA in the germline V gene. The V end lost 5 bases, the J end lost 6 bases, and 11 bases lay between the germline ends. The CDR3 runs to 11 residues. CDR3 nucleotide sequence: TGCAGCGTTAGGGCCCTCGGCGAGCAGTACTTC. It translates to CSVRALGEQYF.

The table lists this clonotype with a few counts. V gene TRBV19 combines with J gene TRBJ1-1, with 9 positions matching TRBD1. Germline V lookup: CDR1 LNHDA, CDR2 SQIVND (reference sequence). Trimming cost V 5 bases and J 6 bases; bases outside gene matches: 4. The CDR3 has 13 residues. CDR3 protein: CASSGQGPSEAFF. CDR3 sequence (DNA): TGTGCCAGTAGTGGACAGGGGCCGTCTGAAGCTTTCTTT.

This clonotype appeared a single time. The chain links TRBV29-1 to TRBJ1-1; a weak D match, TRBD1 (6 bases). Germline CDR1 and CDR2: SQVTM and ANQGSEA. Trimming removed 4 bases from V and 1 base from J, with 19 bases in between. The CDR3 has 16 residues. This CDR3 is CSVAVPVWTANTEAFF. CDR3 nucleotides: TGCAGCGTTGCCGTTCCGGTCTGGACAGCGAACACTGAAGCTTTCTTT.

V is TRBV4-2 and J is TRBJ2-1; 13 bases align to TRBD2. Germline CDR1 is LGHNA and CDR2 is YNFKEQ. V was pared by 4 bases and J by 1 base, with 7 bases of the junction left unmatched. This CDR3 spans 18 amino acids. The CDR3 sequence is CASSPLAGGPGSYNEQFF. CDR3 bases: TGTGCCAGCAGCCCACTAGCGGGAGGGCCGGGATCCTACAATGAGCAGTTCTTC.

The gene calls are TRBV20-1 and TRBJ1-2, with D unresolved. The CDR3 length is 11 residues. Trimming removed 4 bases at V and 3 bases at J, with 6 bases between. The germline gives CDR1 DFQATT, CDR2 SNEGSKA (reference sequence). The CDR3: CSAMADYGYTF. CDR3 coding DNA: TGCAGTGCTATGGCGGACTATGGCTACACCTTC.

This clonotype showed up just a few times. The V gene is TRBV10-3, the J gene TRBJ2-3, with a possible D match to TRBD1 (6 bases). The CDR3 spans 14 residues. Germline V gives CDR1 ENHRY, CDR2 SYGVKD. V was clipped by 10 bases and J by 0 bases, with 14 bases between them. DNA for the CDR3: TGTGCCAGCGCTCAGGGGACGAGCACAGATACGCAGTATTTT. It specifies CASAQGTSTDTQYF.

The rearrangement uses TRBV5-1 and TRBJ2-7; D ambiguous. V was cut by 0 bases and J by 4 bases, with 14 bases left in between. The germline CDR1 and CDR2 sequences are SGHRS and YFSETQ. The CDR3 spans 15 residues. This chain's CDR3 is CASSLEERQRYEQYF. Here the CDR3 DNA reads TGCGCCAGCAGCTTGGAGGAGCGACAAAGGTACGAGCAGTACTTC.

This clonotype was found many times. The CDR3, as DNA: TGTGCCAGCAGGCGGACAGGGCGGGAGACCCAGTACTTC. Its protein product is CASRRTGRETQYF. The V and J genes are TRBV27 and TRBJ2-5, with 8 bases fitting TRBD1. With 6 bases clipped from V and 5 bases from J, the junction kept 5 bases outside the gene matches. CDR1 MNHEY and CDR2 SMNVEV come from the germline V gene (reference sequence). The CDR3 is 13 amino acids.

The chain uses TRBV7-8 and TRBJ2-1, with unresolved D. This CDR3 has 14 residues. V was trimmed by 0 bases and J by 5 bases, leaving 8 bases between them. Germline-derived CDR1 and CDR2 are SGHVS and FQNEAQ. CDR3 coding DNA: TGTGCCAGCAGCTTAGCACCGGTCAACAATGAGCAGTTCTTC. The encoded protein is CASSLAPVNNEQFF.

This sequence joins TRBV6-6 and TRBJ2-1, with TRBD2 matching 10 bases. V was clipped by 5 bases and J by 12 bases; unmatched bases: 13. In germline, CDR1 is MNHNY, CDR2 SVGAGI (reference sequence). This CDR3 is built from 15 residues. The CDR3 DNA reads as TGTGCCAGCAGTAGAAGCGGGAGGGGAAAGGAATGGCAGTTCTTC. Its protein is CASSRSGRGKEWQFF.

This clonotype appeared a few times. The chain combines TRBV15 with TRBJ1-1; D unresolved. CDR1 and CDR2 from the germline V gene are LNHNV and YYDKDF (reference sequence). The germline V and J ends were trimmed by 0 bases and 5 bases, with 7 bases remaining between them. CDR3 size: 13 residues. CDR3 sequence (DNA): TGTGCCACCAGCAGAGATCCGAGGACTGAAGCTTTCTTT. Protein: CATSRDPRTEAFF.

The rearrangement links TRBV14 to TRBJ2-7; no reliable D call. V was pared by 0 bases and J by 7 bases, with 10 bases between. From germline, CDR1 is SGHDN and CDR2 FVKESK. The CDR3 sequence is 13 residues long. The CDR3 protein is CASSQDERREQYF. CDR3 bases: TGTGCCAGCAGCCAAGATGAGAGAAGAGAGCAGTACTTC.

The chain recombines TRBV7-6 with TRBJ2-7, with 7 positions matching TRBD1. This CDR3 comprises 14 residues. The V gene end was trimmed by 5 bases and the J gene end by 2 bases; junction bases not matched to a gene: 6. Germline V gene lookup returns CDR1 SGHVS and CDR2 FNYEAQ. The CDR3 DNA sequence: TGTGCCAGCAGCCGCGACAGGGTAACCTACGAGCAGTACTTC. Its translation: CASSRDRVTYEQYF.

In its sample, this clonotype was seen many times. The DNA for the CDR3 is TGTGCCAGCAGTCCCCGATTTTCAGACAATGAGCAGTTCTTC. It encodes CASSPRFSDNEQFF. The chain links TRBV6-1 to TRBJ2-1; no firm D call. Trimming stripped 5 bases from V and 5 bases from J, with 13 bases between. The CDR3 has 14 residues. Looked up from germline, CDR1 is MNHNS and CDR2 is SASEGT.

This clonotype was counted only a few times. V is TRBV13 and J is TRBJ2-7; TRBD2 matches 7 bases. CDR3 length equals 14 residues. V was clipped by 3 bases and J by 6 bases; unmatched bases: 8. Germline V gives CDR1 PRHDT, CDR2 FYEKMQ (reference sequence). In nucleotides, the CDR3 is TGTGCCAGCAGCTTGGAAGGCAGGGAGGGCGAGCAGTACTTC. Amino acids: CASSLEGREGEQYF. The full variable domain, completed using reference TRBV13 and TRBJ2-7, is AAGVIQSPRHLIKEKRETATLKCYPIPRHDTVYWYQQGPGQDPQFLISFYEKMQSDKGSIPDRFSAQQFSDYHSELNMSSLELGDSALYFCASSLEGREGEQYFGPGTRLTVT.

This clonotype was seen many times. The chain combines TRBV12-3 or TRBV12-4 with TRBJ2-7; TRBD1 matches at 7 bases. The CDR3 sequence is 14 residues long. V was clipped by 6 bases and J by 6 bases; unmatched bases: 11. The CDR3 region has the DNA TGTGCCAGCAGAAGGACAGGCCTACAACGCGAGCAGTACTTC. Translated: CASRRTGLQREQYF.